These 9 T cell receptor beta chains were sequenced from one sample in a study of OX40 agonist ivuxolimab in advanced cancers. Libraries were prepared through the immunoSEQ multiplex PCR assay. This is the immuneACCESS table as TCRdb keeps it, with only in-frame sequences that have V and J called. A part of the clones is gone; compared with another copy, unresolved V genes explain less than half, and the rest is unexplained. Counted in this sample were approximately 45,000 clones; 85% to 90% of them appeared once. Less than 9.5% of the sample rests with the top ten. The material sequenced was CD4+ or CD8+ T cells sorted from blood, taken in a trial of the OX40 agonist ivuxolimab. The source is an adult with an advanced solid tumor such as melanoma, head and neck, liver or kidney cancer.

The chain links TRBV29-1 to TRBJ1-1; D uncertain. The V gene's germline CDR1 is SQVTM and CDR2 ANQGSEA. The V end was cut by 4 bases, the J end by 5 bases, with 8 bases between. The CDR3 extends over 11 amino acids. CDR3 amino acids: CSVGEGTEAFF. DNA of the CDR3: TGCAGCGTTGGGGAGGGTACTGAAGCTTTCTTT.

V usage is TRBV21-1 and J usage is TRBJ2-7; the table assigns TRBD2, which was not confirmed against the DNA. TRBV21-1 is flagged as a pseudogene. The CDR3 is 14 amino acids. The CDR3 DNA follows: TGTGCCAGCAACACCCTAGCGGGAGGCCGCGAGCAGTACTTC. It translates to CASNTLAGGREQYF.

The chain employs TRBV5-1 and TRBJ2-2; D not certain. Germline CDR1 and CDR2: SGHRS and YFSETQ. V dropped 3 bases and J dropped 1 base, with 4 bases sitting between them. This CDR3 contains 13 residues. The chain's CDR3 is CASSSKNTGELFF. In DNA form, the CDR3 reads TGCGCCAGCAGCTCGAAGAACACCGGGGAGCTGTTTTTT.

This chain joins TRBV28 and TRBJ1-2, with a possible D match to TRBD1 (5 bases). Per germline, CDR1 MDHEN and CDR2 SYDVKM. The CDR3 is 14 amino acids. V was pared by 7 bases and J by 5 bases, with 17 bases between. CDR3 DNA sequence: TGTGCCAGCATTGGGGGGTCTCCAGGGTATGGCTACACCTTC. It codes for CASIGGSPGYGYTF.

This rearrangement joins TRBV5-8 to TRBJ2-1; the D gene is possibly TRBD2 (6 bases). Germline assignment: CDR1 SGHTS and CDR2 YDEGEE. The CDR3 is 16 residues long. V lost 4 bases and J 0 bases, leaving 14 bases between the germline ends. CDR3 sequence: CASSGGSFRSYNEQFF. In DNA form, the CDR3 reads TGTGCCAGCAGCGGAGGGTCCTTTCGCTCCTACAATGAGCAGTTCTTC.

The DNA for the CDR3 is TGTGCCACGTTTATGACAGGGGGTCTCTCCTACGAGCAGTACTTC. Its translation: CATFMTGGLSYEQYF. The V and J genes are TRBV28 and TRBJ2-7; 9 bases line up with TRBD1. The CDR3 covers 15 residues. In germline, CDR1 is MDHEN, CDR2 SYDVKM. V trimming: 10 bases; J trimming: 0 bases; junction bases outside the gene matches: 10. Combining the CDR3 with reference TRBV28 and TRBJ2-7 gives the whole variable domain DVKVTQSSRYLVKRTGEKVFLECVQDMDHENMFWYRQDPGLGLRLIYFSYDVKMKEKGDIPEGYSVSREKKERFSLILESASTNQTSMYLCATFMTGGLSYEQYFGPGTRLTVT.

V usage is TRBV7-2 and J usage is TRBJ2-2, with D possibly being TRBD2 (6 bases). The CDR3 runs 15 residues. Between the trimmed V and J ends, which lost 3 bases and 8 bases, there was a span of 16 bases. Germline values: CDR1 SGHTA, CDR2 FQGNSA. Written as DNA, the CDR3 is TGTGCCAGCAGCTTGCGGGAACGAGGTGGGGGGGAGCTGTTTTTT. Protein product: CASSLRERGGGELFF.

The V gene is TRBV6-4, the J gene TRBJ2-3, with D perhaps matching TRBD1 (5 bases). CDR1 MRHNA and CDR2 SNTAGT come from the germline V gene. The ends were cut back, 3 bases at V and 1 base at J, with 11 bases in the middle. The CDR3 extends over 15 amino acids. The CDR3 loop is CASSEGRARTDTQYF. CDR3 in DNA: TGTGCCAGCAGTGAAGGCAGGGCCCGCACAGATACGCAGTATTTT.

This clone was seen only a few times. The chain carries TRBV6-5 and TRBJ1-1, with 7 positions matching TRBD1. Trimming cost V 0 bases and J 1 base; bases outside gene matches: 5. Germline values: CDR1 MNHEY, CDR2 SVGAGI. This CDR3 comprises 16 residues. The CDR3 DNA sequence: TGTGCCAGCAGTTACTCGGGACAGCCTGAGAACACTGAAGCTTTCTTT. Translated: CASSYSGQPENTEAFF.